This TCR beta chain was sequenced during a study of human T cells and chemical hapten exposure. Study conclusions and caveats: The study found expanded TCRs formed significantly more large CDR3 similarity clusters than controls.

The CDR3 sequence is 12 residues long. Germline CDR1 is MDHEN and CDR2 is SYDVKM. The V gene lost 5 bases and the J gene lost 0 bases, with 4 bases spanning the gap. Noted time point: patch test 1, 2 weeks after DPC sensitization. Indicated treatment: therapeutic diphenylcyclopropenone sensitization with weekly scalp DPC. TCRdb analysed the RACE reads with MiXCR anew, one entry per CDR3 protein. Of approximately 73,000 distinct CDR3 sequences listed, over 9% are singletons. Comments on this clonotype: Its antigen is unidentified.

This specimen consisted of whole blood, obtained in connection with sensitization to the hapten diphenylcyclopropenone (DPC). This clonotype originated in a woman aged 45-65 years with alopecia areata. Some clones in this sample may be carry-over from other donors' samples. This chain joins TRBV28 and TRBJ1-1, with D uncertain. CDR3 bases: TGTGCCAGCAGTCAGGTGAACACTGAAGCTTTCTTT. Protein: CASSQVNTEAFF. Based on the CDR3 plus reference TRBV28 and TRBJ1-1, the full variable domain is DVKVTQSSRYLVKRTGEKVFLECVQDMDHENMFWYRQDPGLGLRLIYFSYDVKMKEKGDIPEGYSVSREKKERFSLILESASTNQTSMYLCASSQVNTEAFFGQGTRLTVV.